These T cell receptor beta chains were read from a single sample in a study of spatial heterogeneity in lung cancer. TCRdb reprocessed the 5' RACE reads with MiXCR, giving one entry per CDR3 protein. The table has 9,000 or so distinct CDR3 sequences, just under 3% seen once. The source was lung tumor tissue, collected at surgery. The receptor set was obtained from a male donor with early-stage non-small cell lung cancer. The CDR3 runs from the conserved cysteine through the conserved F or W. The D gene is left open where the match is weak. Part of the rows lack a size; the others show once, few, many or a class for expanded clones.

J | V | size | D | CDR3 | DNA
TRBJ1-2 | TRBV2 | medium-sized | TRBD1 | CASSTTGLGGYTF | TGTGCCAGCAGTACGACAGGGTTGGGTGGCTACACCTTC
TRBJ2-2 | TRBV28 | many | . | CASSLFRGGGTGELFF | TGTGCCAGCAGTTTATTTCGGGGAGGCGGGACCGGGGAGCTGTTTTTT
TRBJ2-7 | TRBV12-3/TRBV12-4 | many | . | CASSFKGSLYYEQYF | TGTGCCAGCAGTTTTAAGGGGTCTCTATACTACGAGCAGTACTTC
TRBJ2-1 | TRBV7-2 | many | TRBD2 | CASKSGGYNEQFF | TGTGCCAGCAAAAGCGGGGGTTACAATGAGCAGTTCTTC
TRBJ2-4 | TRBV9 | many | TRBD1 | CASSVSPGTGGDIQYF | TGTGCCAGCAGCGTCTCCCCCGGGACAGGGGGGGACATTCAGTACTTC
TRBJ1-5 | TRBV2 | medium-sized | . | CASSESRRDRPDGQPQHF | TGTGCCAGCAGTGAATCCCGACGGGACCGACCTGACGGGCAGCCCCAGCATTTT
TRBJ2-2 | TRBV2 | medium-sized | . | CASTRRVQLNTGELFF | TGTGCCAGCACCCGAAGGGTCCAACTCAACACCGGGGAGCTGTTTTTT
TRBJ2-3 | TRBV5-8 | many | . | CASGTRAASTDTQYF | TGTGCCAGCGGTACGAGAGCAGCTAGCACAGATACGCAGTATTTT
TRBJ1-1 | TRBV29-1 | many | . | CSVVTYYTEAFF | TGCAGCGTTGTGACCTATTACACTGAAGCTTTCTTT
TRBJ2-7 | TRBV27 | many | . | CASSTMTHRTYEQYF | TGTGCCAGCAGTACGATGACCCATAGGACCTACGAGCAGTACTTC
TRBJ2-4 | TRBV30 | many | . | CAWSVPGLNIQYF | TGTGCCTGGAGTGTCCCGGGACTAAACATTCAGTACTTC
TRBJ2-7 | TRBV7-6 | medium-sized | TRBD1 | CASSLQGAGYEQYF | TGTGCCAGCAGCTTACAGGGGGCGGGCTACGAGCAGTACTTC
TRBJ1-2 | TRBV28 | many | . | CASSFGPDYTF | TGTGCCAGCAGTTTCGGACCCGACTACACCTTC
TRBJ2-1 | TRBV28 | many | TRBD2 | CASSPLRLGLAGGRSYNEQFF | TGTGCCAGCAGTCCTTTACGTTTGGGGCTAGCGGGGGGCCGGTCCTACAATGAGCAGTTCTTC
TRBJ2-7 | TRBV7-9 | many | . | CASSSGWGAGEQYF | TGTGCCAGCAGCTCTGGCTGGGGGGCTGGCGAGCAGTACTTC
TRBJ2-5 | TRBV7-8 | medium-sized | TRBD2 | CASSIPGGRETQYF | TGTGCCAGCAGCATCCCGGGGGGGCGGGAGACCCAGTACTTC
TRBJ2-2 | TRBV6-5 | many | . | CASSYRRDVGTGELFF | TGTGCCAGCAGTTACCGCCGGGACGTTGGCACCGGGGAGCTGTTTTTT
TRBJ1-2 | TRBV14 | many | . | CASSQDLAGSGGYTF | TGTGCCAGCAGCCAAGATCTTGCCGGGAGCGGCGGCTACACCTTC
TRBJ2-1 | TRBV5-1 | many | . | CASSLRVAGTDEQFF | TGCGCCAGCAGCTTGCGGGTAGCAGGTACAGATGAGCAGTTCTTC
TRBJ1-6 | TRBV19 | . | . | CASSISASSYNSPLHF | TGTGCCAGTAGTATTTCAGCTAGCTCCTATAATTCACCCCTCCACTTT
TRBJ1-6 | TRBV15 | medium-sized | . | CATSRDDSPLHF | TGTGCCACCAGCAGAGATGATTCACCCCTCCACTTT
TRBJ2-4 | TRBV7-8 | medium-sized | TRBD1 | CASSLVPGTGPGAKNIQYF | TGTGCCAGCAGCTTAGTGCCCGGGACAGGGCCAGGGGCCAAAAACATTCAGTACTTC
TRBJ2-3 | TRBV10-3 | many | . | CAIDGDSDTQYF | TGTGCCATAGATGGGGATTCGGATACGCAGTATTTT
TRBJ2-7 | TRBV11-3 | many | . | CASSLEGYYEQYF | TGTGCCAGCAGCTTGGAGGGCTATTACGAGCAGTACTTC
TRBJ2-2 | TRBV24-1 | many | . | CATSDSRAAWTNTGELFF | TGTGCCACCAGTGACAGTAGGGCGGCATGGACGAACACCGGGGAGCTGTTTTTT
TRBJ2-3 | TRBV20-1 | many | . | CSASPGSGLSSTDTQYF | TGCAGTGCTAGTCCTGGAAGTGGACTTAGCTCCACAGATACGCAGTATTTT